The TCR beta chain under discussion was sequenced for a study of blood T cell repertoires in COVID-19. Overall study: COVID-19 samples from acute and convalescent phases originated in the United States, Italy and Spain. Sample material is recorded as cDNA or gDNA derived from T cells, B-cell-depleted T cells, or PBMCs.

As handled by the study authors: The assay estimated nucleated cells by amplifying reference gene primers. Produced via immunoSEQ multiplex PCR; TCRdb's table is partial and in-frame only. D and trimming were read from the DNA, whereas the V and J calls and clone size are those reported in that table. The table shows roughly 99,000 clones, with around 90% occurring only once. Seattle patients were enrolled during active infection and followed longitudinally. The sample consisted of peripheral blood. This TCR came from a man between 50 and 59 years old with COVID-19, enrolled during active disease.

The CDR3 protein is CASSQTGRDTEAFF. The CDR3 bases are TGTGCCAGCAGCCAAACAGGGAGGGACACTGAAGCTTTCTTT. V usage is TRBV7-9 and J usage is TRBJ1-1, with a weak D call TRBD1 (6 bases). V lost 5 bases to trimming and J lost 3 bases, with 13 bases between them. This CDR3 is built from 14 residues. Germline values: CDR1 SEHNR, CDR2 FQNEAQ (reference sequence). Combining the CDR3 with reference TRBV7-9 and TRBJ1-1 gives the whole variable domain DTGVSQNPRHKITKRGQNVTFRCDPISEHNRLYWYRQTLGQGPEFLTYFQNEAQLEKSRLLSDRFSAERPKGSFSTLEIQRTEQGDSAMYLCASSQTGRDTEAFFGQGTRLTVV.